A selection of T cell receptor beta chains follows, all from one sample in a study of CD8 T cells in ankylosing spondylitis. TCRdb re-called the 5' RACE reads with MiXCR, one entry per CDR3 protein. The top ten hold 6% to 8.5% of the sample, which has 250,000 or so distinct CDR3 sequences, over 8.5% seen once. Sequencing input: blood, either unsorted or a sorted T cell fraction (not recorded which). The receptors were gathered from a male donor with ankylosing spondylitis or in good health (not recorded which). CDR3s include the opening cysteine and the closing phenylalanine or tryptophan. The order of the fields is J gene, CDR3 length, V gene, D gene, clone size, CDR3 DNA, CDR3 protein. A D gene is named only where the DNA matches it firmly. The size field is filled for only some rows; it gives once, few, many or a size class.

J: TRBJ2-3
length: 17
V: TRBV5-6
D: -
size: many
DNA: TGTGCCAGCAGCCCTCAAATCGGGGAGGAGGACACAGATACGCAGTATTTT
CDR3: CASSPQIGEEDTDTQYF

J: TRBJ2-2
length: 13
V: TRBV29-1
D: TRBD1
size: many
DNA: TGCAGCGGTTCCACAGGGGGATTCGGGGAGCTGTTTTTT
CDR3: CSGSTGGFGELFF

J: TRBJ2-6
length: 15
V: TRBV20-1
D: -
size: few
DNA: TGCAGTGCTAGAGATGGAGGTAGGGGGGCCAACGTCCTGACTTTC
CDR3: CSARDGGRGANVLTF

J: TRBJ2-2
length: 13
V: TRBV2
D: -
size: few
DNA: TGTGCCAGCAGTGACTCGCGGTGGGGGGAGCTGTTTTTT
CDR3: CASSDSRWGELFF

J: TRBJ2-7
length: 13
V: TRBV29-1
D: -
size: many
DNA: TGCAGCGTTGATCGATACATAGGCTACGAGCAGTACTTC
CDR3: CSVDRYIGYEQYF

J: TRBJ2-5
length: 16
V: TRBV3-1
D: TRBD2
size: few
DNA: TGTGCCAGCAGCCCCTCGACTAGCGGGGGGGAAGAGACCCAGTACTTC
CDR3: CASSPSTSGGEETQYF

J: TRBJ2-1
length: 17
V: TRBV5-6
D: -
size: -
DNA: TGTGCCAGCGGCCCAGCTCTAATCAGGGGGGGTTACAATGAGCAGTTCTTC
CDR3: CASGPALIRGGYNEQFF

J: TRBJ2-2
length: 15
V: TRBV4-1
D: TRBD1
size: many
DNA: TGCGCCAGCAGCCCGGGACAGGGGCGAGCCGGGGAGCTGTTTTTT
CDR3: CASSPGQGRAGELFF

J: TRBJ1-2
length: 12
V: TRBV12-3/TRBV12-4
D: -
size: -
DNA: TGTGCCAGCAGACCCGCTGGCCATGGCTACACCTTC
CDR3: CASRPAGHGYTF

J: TRBJ2-7
length: 15
V: TRBV6-5
D: -
size: few
DNA: TGTGCCAGCAGTTACTGGAGACCGGGCTCCTACGAGCAGTACTTC
CDR3: CASSYWRPGSYEQYF

J: TRBJ2-2
length: 15
V: TRBV15
D: -
size: many
DNA: TGTGCCACCAGAAACCCGGGACAGAACACCGGGGAGCTGTTTTTT
CDR3: CATRNPGQNTGELFF

J: TRBJ2-3
length: 17
V: TRBV20-1
D: -
size: -
DNA: TGCTGTGCTAGCTCCCTTGGCGATTACACTAGCACAGATACGCAGTATTTT
CDR3: CCASSLGDYTSTDTQYF

J: TRBJ2-1
length: 16
V: TRBV4-1
D: TRBD2
size: -
DNA: TGCGCCAGCAGCCCCGGGACTAGCGGGGGATACAATGAGCAGTTCTTC
CDR3: CASSPGTSGGYNEQFF

J: TRBJ1-1
length: 13
V: TRBV28
D: -
size: few
DNA: TGTGCCAGTTCATCGTTAATGAAGGGGACGTCTTTCTTT
CDR3: CASSSLMKGTSFF

J: TRBJ2-7
length: 15
V: TRBV18
D: TRBD1
size: -
DNA: TGTGCCAGCTCACCGCGGGACAGGACAAGGGACGAGCAGTACTTC
CDR3: CASSPRDRTRDEQYF

J: TRBJ2-3
length: 14
V: TRBV20-1
D: TRBD2
size: many
DNA: TGCAGTGGTCGGCGGGAGTGGTTCCCAGATACGCAGTATTTT
CDR3: CSGRREWFPDTQYF

J: TRBJ2-2
length: 14
V: TRBV14
D: -
size: -
DNA: TGTGCCAGCAGCCAGGTAGTCTACACCGGGGAGCTGTTTTTT
CDR3: CASSQVVYTGELFF

J: TRBJ1-1
length: 13
V: TRBV10-2
D: -
size: -
DNA: TGCGCCAGCATTGACCTCCTGAACACTGAAGCTTTCTTT
CDR3: CASIDLLNTEAFF

J: TRBJ2-7
length: 13
V: TRBV20-1
D: -
size: many
DNA: TGCAGTGCTACGAGGCCTCTCCCCGACGAGCAGTACTTC
CDR3: CSATRPLPDEQYF

J: TRBJ2-2
length: 14
V: TRBV6-1
D: TRBD1
size: many
DNA: TGTGCCACCACCGGGACAGGGGACACCGGGGAGCTGTTTTTT
CDR3: CATTGTGDTGELFF

J: TRBJ2-3
length: 18
V: TRBV4-1
D: TRBD2
size: many
DNA: TGCGCCAGCAGCCCCCTGGGGACTAGCGGGGGGGTCACAGATACGCAGTATTTT
CDR3: CASSPLGTSGGVTDTQYF

J: TRBJ1-5
length: 15
V: TRBV28
D: -
size: many
DNA: TGTGCCAGCAGTACTAGACGGGTGGTGAATCAGCCCCAGCATTTT
CDR3: CASSTRRVVNQPQHF

J: TRBJ2-7
length: 15
V: TRBV12-3/TRBV12-4
D: TRBD2
size: many
DNA: TGTGCCAGCAGTTTAGCGAGCGGGAGTGTGTACGAGCAGTACTTC
CDR3: CASSLASGSVYEQYF

J: TRBJ2-2
length: 14
V: TRBV20-1
D: TRBD2
size: many
DNA: TGCAGTGCAGACACCGGGACTATGCCCGGGGAGCTGTTTTTT
CDR3: CSADTGTMPGELFF

J: TRBJ1-3
length: 14
V: TRBV11-3
D: -
size: -
DNA: TGTGCCAGACGAGAAACAAGCTCTGGAAACACCATATATTTT
CDR3: CARRETSSGNTIYF

J: TRBJ2-3
length: 15
V: TRBV5-1
D: -
size: many
DNA: TGCGCCAGCAGCTTGGAGCCCGACCCTGGTGATACGCAGTATTTT
CDR3: CASSLEPDPGDTQYF

J: TRBJ2-4
length: 16
V: TRBV12-3/TRBV12-4
D: TRBD2
size: many
DNA: TGTGCCAGCAGGGCAGGCGGGGGGGGGACCAAAAACATTCAGTACTTC
CDR3: CASRAGGGGTKNIQYF

J: TRBJ1-1
length: 13
V: TRBV5-5
D: -
size: -
DNA: TGTGCCAGCAGCTTTTCTCAGGTCACTGAAGCTTTCTTT
CDR3: CASSFSQVTEAFF

J: TRBJ1-5
length: 17
V: TRBV4-1
D: -
size: many
DNA: TGCGCCAGCAGCCAAGACCCACCTGGGTTCGCTAATCAGCCCCAGCATTTT
CDR3: CASSQDPPGFANQPQHF

J: TRBJ2-1
length: 14
V: TRBV7-2
D: -
size: few
DNA: TGTGCCAGCAGCTTATGGGGTGGGGACCATGAGCAGTTCTTC
CDR3: CASSLWGGDHEQFF

J: TRBJ2-3
length: 14
V: TRBV12-5
D: -
size: once
DNA: TGTGCTAGTGTAACGGGGGTTAGCACAGATACGCAGTATTTT
CDR3: CASVTGVSTDTQYF

J: TRBJ2-1
length: 12
V: TRBV7-9
D: -
size: few
DNA: TGTGCCAGCAGCAACCCTTTAGATGAGCAGTTCTTC
CDR3: CASSNPLDEQFF

J: TRBJ2-4
length: 14
V: TRBV20-1
D: -
size: many
DNA: TGCAGTGCTAGAAGGGACACAGCCAAAAACATTCAGTACTTC
CDR3: CSARRDTAKNIQYF

J: TRBJ2-2
length: 13
V: TRBV27
D: -
size: -
DNA: TGTGCCAGCAGTTCGGACCTAGCCGGGGAGCTGTTTTTT
CDR3: CASSSDLAGELFF